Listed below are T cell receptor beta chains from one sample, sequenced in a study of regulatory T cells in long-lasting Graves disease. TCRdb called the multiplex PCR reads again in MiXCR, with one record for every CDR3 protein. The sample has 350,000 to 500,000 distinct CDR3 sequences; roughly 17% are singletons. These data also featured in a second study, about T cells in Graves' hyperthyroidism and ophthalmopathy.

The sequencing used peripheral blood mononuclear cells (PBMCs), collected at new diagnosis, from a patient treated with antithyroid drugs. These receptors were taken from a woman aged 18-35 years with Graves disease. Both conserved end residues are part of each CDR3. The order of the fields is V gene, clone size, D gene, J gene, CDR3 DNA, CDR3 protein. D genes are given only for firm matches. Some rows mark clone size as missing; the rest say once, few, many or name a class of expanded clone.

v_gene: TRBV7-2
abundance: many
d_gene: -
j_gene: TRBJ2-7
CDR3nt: TGTGCCAGCAGCTATTTCCCCGGGACGAAGAACGAGCAGTACTTC
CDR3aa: CASSYFPGTKNEQYF

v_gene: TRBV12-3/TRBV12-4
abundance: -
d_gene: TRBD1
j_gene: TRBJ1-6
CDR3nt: TGTGCCAGCAGTTTACCAGGGGGAAATTCACCCCTCCACTTT
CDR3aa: CASSLPGGNSPLHF

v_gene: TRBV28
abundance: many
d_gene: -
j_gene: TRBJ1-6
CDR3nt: TGTGCCAGCAGTTTAAGGGGGGGGCGAGGTAATTCACCCCTCCACTTT
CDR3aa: CASSLRGGRGNSPLHF

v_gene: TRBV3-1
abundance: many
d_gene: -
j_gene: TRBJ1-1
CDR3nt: TGTGCCAGCAGCTCCTCCTTTTTTGCGACTGAAGCTTTCTTT
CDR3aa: CASSSSFFATEAFF

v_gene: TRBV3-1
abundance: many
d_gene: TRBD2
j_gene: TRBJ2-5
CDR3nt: TGTGCCAGCAGCCAAATAGCGGGAGGGAGTAGAGAGACCCAGTACTTC
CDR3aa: CASSQIAGGSRETQYF

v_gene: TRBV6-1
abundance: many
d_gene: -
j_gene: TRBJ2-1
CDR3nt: TGTGCCAGCAGAGGTCTAGCGTCTTCCTCCTACAATGAGCAGTTCTTC
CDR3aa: CASRGLASSSYNEQFF

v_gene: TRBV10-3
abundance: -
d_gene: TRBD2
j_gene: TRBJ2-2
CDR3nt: TGTGCCATCAGTGGAGGGAGGGACACCGGGGAGCTGTTTTTT
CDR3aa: CAISGGRDTGELFF

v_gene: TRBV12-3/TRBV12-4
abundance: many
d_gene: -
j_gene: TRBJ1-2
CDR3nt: TGTGCCAGCAGTTTAGCGCTTTGGGACGCTGCTTCATTCTATGGCTACACCTTC
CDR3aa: CASSLALWDAASFYGYTF

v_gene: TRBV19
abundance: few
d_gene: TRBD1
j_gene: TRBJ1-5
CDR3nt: TGTGCCAGTAGGGAGGGACAGGGGGCTTCTAGGACTCAGCCCCAGCATTTT
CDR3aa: CASREGQGASRTQPQHF

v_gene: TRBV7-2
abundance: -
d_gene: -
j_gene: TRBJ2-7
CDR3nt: TGTGCCAGCAGCTTAGAAAGTGTCGGGTCGCCCTACGAGCAGTACTTC
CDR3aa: CASSLESVGSPYEQYF

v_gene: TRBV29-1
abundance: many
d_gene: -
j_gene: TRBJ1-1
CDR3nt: TGCAGCGTTGTGGAAACTGAAGCTTTCTTT
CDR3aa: CSVVETEAFF

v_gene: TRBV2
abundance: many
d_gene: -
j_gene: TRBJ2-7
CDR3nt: TGTGCCAGCAGATGGAGGGGATTAGGGGTCGAGCAGTACTTC
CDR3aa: CASRWRGLGVEQYF

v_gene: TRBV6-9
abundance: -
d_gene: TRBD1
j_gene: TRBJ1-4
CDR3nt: TGTGCCAGCAGTTACCCAGGGACAGGGTCTAATGAAAAACTGTTTTTT
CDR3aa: CASSYPGTGSNEKLFF

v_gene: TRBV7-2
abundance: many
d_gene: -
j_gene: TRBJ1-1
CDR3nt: TGTGCCAGCTCCCGAGGGATCACTGAAGCTTTCTTT
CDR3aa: CASSRGITEAFF

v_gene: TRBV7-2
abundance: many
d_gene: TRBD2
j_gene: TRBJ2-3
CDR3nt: TGTGCCAGCAGCCAGTGGGGCTCGGGACTAGCGGGGCCTAGCACAGATACGCAGTATTTT
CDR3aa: CASSQWGSGLAGPSTDTQYF